This is a list of T cell receptor beta chains from one sample in a study of blood T cells in healthy people across ages. TCRdb redid the calling of the 5' RACE reads with MiXCR, one entry per CDR3 protein. The sample has roughly 800,000 distinct CDR3 sequences; roughly 25% are singletons. The same data also contributed to another study, on T cells of mothers and their children.

The sequenced sample consisted of blood. The origin of the receptors is a boy aged 5-17 years in good health. The CDR3 runs from the conserved cysteine through the conserved F or W. Fields, in order: V gene, J gene, CDR3 protein.

TRBV20-1	TRBJ2-1	CSASPEVGTDKQFF
TRBV29-1	NA	CSVGRRQSYEQYF
TRBV11-2	TRBJ2-5	CASSPSRTNQETQYF
TRBV5-1	TRBJ2-5	CASSPAVIQETQYF
TRBV20-1	TRBJ2-7	CSARDPRTRSRLREQYF
TRBV29-1	TRBJ2-1	CSVERAGGRDF
TRBV7-7	TRBJ2-3	CASSLSSVDTQYF
TRBV20-1	TRBJ2-1	CSAGTSGSVVNEQFF
TRBV5-5	TRBJ2-4	CASSFSGGIAKNIQYF
TRBV28	TRBJ1-4	CASSFGFEKLFF
TRBV5-5	TRBJ2-3	CASSLEVAGGGTQYF
TRBV12-5	TRBJ1-2	CASGLGNLRDGYTF
TRBV6-1	TRBJ2-7	CASRRDGTYEQYF
TRBV20-1	TRBJ2-3	CSARVTSGSADTQYF
TRBV13	TRBJ1-1	CASSLAGSLNTEAFF
TRBV3-1	TRBJ2-6	CASSQRTARANVLTF
TRBV12-3/TRBV12-4	TRBJ2-3	CASSLIGPTDTQYF
TRBV29-1	TRBJ2-7	CSVEGPGQGIYEQYF
TRBV7-6	TRBJ1-1	CASSPGTGGGTEAFF
TRBV28	TRBJ2-7	CASSSPGLTAEQYF